This T cell receptor beta chain was recorded in a study of cytomegalovirus exposure and HLA in healthy donors. The wider study: Genetic ancestry analysis placed around four fifths of the approximately 390 donors that were genotyped in the Caucasian-associated cluster. Regarding the study as a whole: TCR beta V- and J-gene trimming, according to a later analysis, was linked to a missense DCLRE1C variant. There was a cluster of highly shared sequence variants that was likely a sequencing artifact.

Primers included in the PCR were 60 Vbeta and 13 Jbeta primers. The repertoire was sequenced with immunoSEQ multiplex PCR; TCRdb's copy has only in-frame clones and lacks some. The data show more than 95,000 clones, around 75% seen once. V lost 11 bases and J lost 4; bases outside the gene matches: 8. This CDR3 is 13 amino acids long. CDR1 is MNHNS, CDR2 SASEGT, per germline. Turning to this clone: Antigen: not known.

J is TRBJ1-1 and V is TRBV6-1, with TRBD1 matching 9 bases. This clonotype was sampled from a woman aged 18-29 years in good health and CMV-seronegative. The material sequenced was PBMCs. The CDR3: CAGGQGGGTEAFF. In nucleotides, the CDR3 is TGTGCCGGGGGACAGGGAGGTGGCACTGAAGCTTTCTTT.